The 11 T cell receptor beta chains presented below share a single source sample, sequenced in a study of T cell repertoires in cytomegalovirus infection. TCRdb reprocessed the reads via MiXCR and lists one record per CDR3 protein. The sample includes 80,000 or so distinct CDR3 sequences, roughly 25% of them seen just once. These receptors have no identified antigens. Here the sequenced sample was CD8+ T cells from cultured PBMCs, taken from culture after CMV antigen stimulation. These receptors all stem from a human donor in good health (CMV status not recorded). Some clones in this sample may be carry-over from other donors' samples.

The table lists this clonotype with many counts. The chain carries TRBV19 and TRBJ2-1, with 7 positions matching TRBD1. The ends lost 7 bases at V and 3 bases at J; junction bases unmatched: 3. The germline gives CDR1 LNHDA, CDR2 SQIVND (reference sequence). There are 13 residues in the CDR3. The DNA of the CDR3 is TGTGCCAGTAACAGGGGTCTCTACAATGAGCAGTTCTTC. It specifies CASNRGLYNEQFF.

This clonotype was detected only a few times. This sequence joins TRBV4-2 and TRBJ2-5; D tentatively fits TRBD1 or TRBD2 (5 bases each). From germline, CDR1 is LGHNA and CDR2 YNFKEQ. Trimming took off 0 bases at V and 4 bases at J, with 9 bases between the two ends. The CDR3 length is 14 residues. CDR3 in amino acids: CASSQEGDLETQYF. Written as DNA, the CDR3 is TGTGCCAGCAGCCAAGAGGGGGACCTAGAGACCCAGTACTTC.

This clonotype showed up just a few times. This chain uses TRBV28 with TRBJ2-6, with D possibly being TRBD2 (6 bases). With 4 bases removed from V and 0 bases from J, the gap between germline ends came to 22 bases. Germline V gene lookup returns CDR1 MDHEN and CDR2 SYDVKM. The CDR3 extends over 20 amino acids. CDR3 loop: CASSYPRWGLPSSGANVLTF. CDR3 nucleotides: TGTGCCAGCAGTTACCCGCGATGGGGACTGCCTAGCTCTGGGGCCAACGTCCTGACTTTC.

This clonotype was observed a few times. Here the CDR3 reads CASSWTSGSTDTQYF. In DNA, the CDR3 is TGTGCCAGCAGTTGGACTAGCGGGAGCACAGATACGCAGTATTTT. The V and J genes are TRBV28 and TRBJ2-3; 11 nucleotides align to TRBD2. CDR3 size: 15 residues. With V trimmed by 4 bases and J by 0 bases, 0 bases remained unmatched. CDR1 and CDR2 from the germline V gene are MDHEN and SYDVKM.

This clonotype was found a few times. The chain links TRBV6-2 or TRBV6-3 to TRBJ2-7; TRBD2 matches 8 bases. Trimming at V came to 0 bases and at J to 4 bases, leaving 5 bases not matched to a gene. Germline V CDR1 and CDR2: MNHEY, SVGEGT. The CDR3 loop spans 15 amino acids. CDR3 coding DNA: TGTGCCAGCAGTTACTCAGCGGGAGAGGGATACGAGCAGTACTTC. Translating gives CASSYSAGEGYEQYF.

CDR3 sequence reads: CASRDRGPYEQYF. The CDR3 region has the DNA TGTGCCAGCAGGGACAGGGGGCCCTACGAGCAGTACTTC. This chain connects TRBV28 to TRBJ2-7, with TRBD1 matching over 11 bases. The junction had 0 bases not matched to a gene; V was cut back by 6 bases and J by 2 bases. Germline CDR1 and CDR2: MDHEN and SYDVKM. This CDR3 has 13 residues. Full variable domain (remainder filled in from reference TRBV28 and TRBJ2-7): DVKVTQSSRYLVKRTGEKVFLECVQDMDHENMFWYRQDPGLGLRLIYFSYDVKMKEKGDIPEGYSVSREKKERFSLILESASTNQTSMYLCASRDRGPYEQYFGPGTRLTVT.

This clonotype came up a few times. This chain connects TRBV7-2 to TRBJ2-1, with 14 bases aligning to TRBD2. The CDR3 spans 15 residues. The germline V gene encodes CDR1 SGHTA and CDR2 FQGNSA. Losses at the gene ends were 8 bases for V and 7 bases for J; bases not matched to a gene: 7. The CDR3 DNA reads TGTGCCAGCGGCCAGACTAGCGGGAGGGTGAATGAGCAGTTCTTC. Translation gives CASGQTSGRVNEQFF. Filled out from reference TRBV7-2 and TRBJ2-1, the complete variable domain reads GAGVSQSPSNKVTEKGKDVELRCDPISGHTALYWYRQSLGQGLEFLIYFQGNSAPDKSGLPSDRFSAERTGGSVSTLTIQRTQQEDSAVYLCASGQTSGRVNEQFFGPGTRLTVL.

This clonotype was picked up a small number of times. V and J are TRBV19 and TRBJ1-6, with D unresolved. V was trimmed by 5 bases and J by 5 bases, leaving 10 bases between them. Germline V gene sequence: CDR1 LNHDA, CDR2 SQIVND (reference sequence). This CDR3 is 14 amino acids long. Written as DNA, the CDR3 is TGTGCCAGTAGTCTTGGACGTCATAATTCACCCCTCCACTTT. The encoded protein is CASSLGRHNSPLHF.

This clonotype came up many times. The chain has TRBV12-3 or TRBV12-4 and TRBJ2-5, with TRBD2 matching 7 bases. V was clipped by 1 base and J by 3 bases; unmatched bases: 11. The CDR3 extends over 17 amino acids. This CDR3 is CASSLERARLAEETQYF. The CDR3 coding sequence is TGTGCCAGCAGTTTAGAACGCGCGAGGCTAGCGGAAGAGACCCAGTACTTC.

The genes are TRBV4-2 and TRBJ2-1; 9 bases agree with TRBD2. The CDR3 is made up of 16 amino acids. Looked up from germline, CDR1 is LGHNA and CDR2 is YNFKEQ. The trim removed 0 bases at V and 5 bases at J, leaving 5 bases unmatched. The CDR3 sequence: CASSQDLAGTNNEQFF. DNA of the CDR3: TGTGCCAGCAGCCAAGATCTAGCGGGAACGAACAATGAGCAGTTCTTC.

The rearrangement joins TRBV10-3 to TRBJ1-4; D unclear. V was shortened by 11 bases and J by 4 bases, with 20 bases between the two germline ends. This CDR3 region has 15 residues. Per germline, CDR1 ENHRY and CDR2 SYGVKD. Here the CDR3 DNA reads TGTGCCTCCAAGGCATCAGGAGTACATAATGAAAAACTGTTTTTT. Translating it yields CASKASGVHNEKLFF.